This T cell receptor beta chain was profiled in a study of blood T cells in healthy people across ages. In its sample, this clonotype was seen a few times. The second PCR ran roughly 7 to 12 cycles with a sample-barcoded 5' primer and J-beta primers. TCRdb called the 5' RACE reads again in MiXCR, with one record for every CDR3 protein. The data contain 500,000 to 650,000 distinct CDR3 sequences, about a quarter of them singletons. V gave up 0 bases and J gave up 8 bases, with 13 bases separating them. The CDR3 is made up of 14 amino acids. Germline CDR1 and CDR2: LGHNA and YSLEER. This sample was also put to use in a study of T cells of mothers and their children.

Sequencing was done on a sample of blood. The chain uses TRBV4-3 and TRBJ1-2; D remains unclear. The receptor's source is a boy aged 2 to 9 in good health. CDR3 nucleotide sequence: TGCGCCAGCAGCCAAGATGGCCGAGTTCGGGGCTACACCTTC. This translates into CASSQDGRVRGYTF.